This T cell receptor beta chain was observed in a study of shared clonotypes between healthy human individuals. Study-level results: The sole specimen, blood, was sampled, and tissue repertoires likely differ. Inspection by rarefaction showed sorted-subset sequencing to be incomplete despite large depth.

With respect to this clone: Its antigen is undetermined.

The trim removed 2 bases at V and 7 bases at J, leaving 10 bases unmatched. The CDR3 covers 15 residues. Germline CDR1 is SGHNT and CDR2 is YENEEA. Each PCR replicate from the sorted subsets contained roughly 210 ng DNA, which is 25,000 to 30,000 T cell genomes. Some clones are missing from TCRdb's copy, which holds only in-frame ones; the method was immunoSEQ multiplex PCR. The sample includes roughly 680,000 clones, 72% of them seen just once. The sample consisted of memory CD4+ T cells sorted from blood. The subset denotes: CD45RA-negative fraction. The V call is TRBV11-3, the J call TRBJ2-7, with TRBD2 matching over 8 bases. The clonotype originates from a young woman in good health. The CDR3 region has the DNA TGTGCCAGCAGCTTATTTGGCGGGGGGTACAATGAGCAGTACTTC. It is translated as CASSLFGGGYNEQYF.